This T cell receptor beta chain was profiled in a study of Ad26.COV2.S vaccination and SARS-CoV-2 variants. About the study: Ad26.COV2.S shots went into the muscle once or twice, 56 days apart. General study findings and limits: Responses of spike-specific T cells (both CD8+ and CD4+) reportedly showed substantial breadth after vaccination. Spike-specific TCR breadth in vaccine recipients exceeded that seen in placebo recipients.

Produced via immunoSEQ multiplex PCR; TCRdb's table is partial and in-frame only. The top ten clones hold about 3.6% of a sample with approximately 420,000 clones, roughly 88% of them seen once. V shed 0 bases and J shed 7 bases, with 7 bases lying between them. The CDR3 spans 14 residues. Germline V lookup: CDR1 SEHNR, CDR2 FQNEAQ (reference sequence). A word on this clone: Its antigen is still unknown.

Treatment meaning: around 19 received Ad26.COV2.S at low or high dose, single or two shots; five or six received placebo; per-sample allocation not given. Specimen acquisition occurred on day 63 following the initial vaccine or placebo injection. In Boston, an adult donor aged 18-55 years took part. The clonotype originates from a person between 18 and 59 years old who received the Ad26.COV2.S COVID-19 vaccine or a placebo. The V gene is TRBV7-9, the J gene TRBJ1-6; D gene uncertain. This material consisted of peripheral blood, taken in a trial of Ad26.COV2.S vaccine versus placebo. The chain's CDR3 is CASSLAGLNSPLHF. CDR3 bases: TGTGCCAGCAGCTTAGCGGGATTAAATTCACCCCTCCACTTT.